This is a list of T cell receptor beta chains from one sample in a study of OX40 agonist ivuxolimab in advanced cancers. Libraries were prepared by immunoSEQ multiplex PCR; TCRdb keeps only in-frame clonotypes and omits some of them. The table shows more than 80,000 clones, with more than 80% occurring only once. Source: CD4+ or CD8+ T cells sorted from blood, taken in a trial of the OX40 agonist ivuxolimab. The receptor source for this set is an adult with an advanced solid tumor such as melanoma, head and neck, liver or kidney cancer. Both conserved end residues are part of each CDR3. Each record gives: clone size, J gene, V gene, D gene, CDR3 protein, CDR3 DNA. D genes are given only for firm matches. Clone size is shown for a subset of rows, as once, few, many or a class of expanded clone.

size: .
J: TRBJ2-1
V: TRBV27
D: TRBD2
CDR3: CASSFLSGVEQFF
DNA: TGTGCCAGCAGTTTCCTAAGCGGGGTTGAGCAGTTCTTC

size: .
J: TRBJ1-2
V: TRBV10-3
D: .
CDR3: CAISEWAETYGYTF
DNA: TGTGCCATCAGTGAGTGGGCAGAGACCTATGGCTACACCTTC

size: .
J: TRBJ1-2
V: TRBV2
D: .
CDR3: CASREGLATYGYTF
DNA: TGTGCCAGCAGAGAGGGGCTTGCGACCTATGGCTACACCTTC

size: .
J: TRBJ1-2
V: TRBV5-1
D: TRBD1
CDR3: CASSLGPAGGTVNYGYTF
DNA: TGCGCCAGCAGCTTGGGACCGGCAGGGGGAACGGTTAACTATGGCTACACCTTC

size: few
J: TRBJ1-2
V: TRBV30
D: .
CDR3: CAWSVGGGGYTF
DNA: TGTGCCTGGAGTGTGGGAGGGGGAGGCTACACCTTC

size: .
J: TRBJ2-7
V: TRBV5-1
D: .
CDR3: CASRPDTGYEQYF
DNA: TGCGCCAGCAGACCGGATACGGGCTACGAGCAGTACTTC

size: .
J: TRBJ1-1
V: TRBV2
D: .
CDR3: CASTKGGPGTEAFF
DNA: TGTGCCAGCACCAAGGGGGGGCCGGGCACTGAAGCTTTCTTT

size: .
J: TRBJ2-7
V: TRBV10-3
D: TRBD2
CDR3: CAIKEGAGVNEQYF
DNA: TGTGCCATCAAAGAAGGGGCGGGAGTCAACGAGCAGTACTTC

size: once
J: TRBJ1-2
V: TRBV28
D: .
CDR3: CASSFPASGYGYTF
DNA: TGTGCCAGCAGTTTTCCGGCAAGTGGGTATGGCTACACCTTC

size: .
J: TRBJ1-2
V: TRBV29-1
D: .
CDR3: CSVDGGAGTTSNYGYTF
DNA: TGCAGCGTTGACGGTGGGGCAGGTACTACCTCGAACTATGGCTACACCTTC

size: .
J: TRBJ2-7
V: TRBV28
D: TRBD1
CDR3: CASRARAGTGGGEQYF
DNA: TGTGCCAGCAGGGCCCGCGCCGGGACAGGGGGCGGCGAGCAGTACTTC

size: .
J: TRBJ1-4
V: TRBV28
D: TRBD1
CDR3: CASRPGTVLGKLFF
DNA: TGTGCCAGCAGGCCCGGGACAGTTTTGGGAAAACTGTTTTTT

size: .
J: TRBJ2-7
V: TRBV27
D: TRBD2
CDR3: CASKAGGGYEQYF
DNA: TGTGCCAGCAAGGCGGGAGGGGGCTACGAGCAGTACTTC

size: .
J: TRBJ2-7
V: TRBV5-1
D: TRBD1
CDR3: CASNSGTGSYEQYF
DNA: TGCGCCAGCAACTCCGGGACAGGCTCCTACGAGCAGTACTTC

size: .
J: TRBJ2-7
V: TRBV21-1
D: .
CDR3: CARPGTGTTYEQYF
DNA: TGTGCCAGGCCCGGGACAGGAACAACCTACGAGCAGTACTTC

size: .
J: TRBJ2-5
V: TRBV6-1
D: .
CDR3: CASSEDSGDQETQYF
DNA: TGTGCCAGCAGTGAAGACTCGGGGGACCAAGAGACCCAGTACTTC

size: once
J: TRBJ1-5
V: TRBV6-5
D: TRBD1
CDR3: CASSTDRLNQPQHF
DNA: TGTGCCAGCAGTACGGACAGGTTAAATCAGCCCCAGCATTTT

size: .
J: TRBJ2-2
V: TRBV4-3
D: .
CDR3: CASSQESRGNTGELFF
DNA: TGCGCCAGCAGCCAAGAGTCCAGGGGGAACACCGGGGAGCTGTTTTTT

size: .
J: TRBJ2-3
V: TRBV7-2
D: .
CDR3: CASSLGSTDTQYF
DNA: TGTGCCAGCAGCTTAGGCTCGACAGATACGCAGTATTTT

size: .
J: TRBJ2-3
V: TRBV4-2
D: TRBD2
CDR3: CASQRDVGLDTQYF
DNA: TGTGCCAGTCAGCGGGACGTGGGATTGGATACGCAGTATTTT

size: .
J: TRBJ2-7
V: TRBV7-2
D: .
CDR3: CASSLEGGPYEQYF
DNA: TGTGCCAGCAGCTTAGAAGGCGGTCCCTACGAGCAGTACTTC

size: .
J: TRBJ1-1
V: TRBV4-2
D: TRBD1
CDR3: CASSHALAGGGDTEAFF
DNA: TGTGCCAGCAGCCACGCTTTGGCAGGGGGTGGAGACACTGAAGCTTTCTTT

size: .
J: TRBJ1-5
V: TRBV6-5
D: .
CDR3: CASSPSGHQPQHF
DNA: TGTGCCAGCAGCCCGAGTGGACATCAGCCCCAGCATTTT

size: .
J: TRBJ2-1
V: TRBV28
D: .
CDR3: CASRSWSDEQFF
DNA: TGTGCCAGCAGATCATGGAGCGATGAGCAGTTCTTC

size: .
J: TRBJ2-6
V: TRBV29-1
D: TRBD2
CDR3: CSVDGFLAGSGANVLTF
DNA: TGCAGCGTTGATGGGTTCCTAGCGGGCTCTGGGGCCAACGTCCTGACTTTC

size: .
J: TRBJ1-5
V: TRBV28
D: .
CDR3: CASSIPGGLGSNQPQHF
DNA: TGTGCCAGCAGTATTCCGGGGGGGCTTGGGAGCAATCAGCCCCAGCATTTT

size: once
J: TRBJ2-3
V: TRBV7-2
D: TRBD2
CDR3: CASRAGVLTDTQYF
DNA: TGTGCCAGCAGGGCGGGAGTCCTGACAGATACGCAGTATTTT

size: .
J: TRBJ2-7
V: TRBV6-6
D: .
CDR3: CASSSAYEQYF
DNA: TGTGCCAGCAGTTCGGCTTACGAGCAGTACTTC

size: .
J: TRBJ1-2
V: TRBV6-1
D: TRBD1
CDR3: CASRGQGSPNYGYTF
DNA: TGTGCCAGCAGGGGACAGGGTAGTCCTAACTATGGCTACACCTTC

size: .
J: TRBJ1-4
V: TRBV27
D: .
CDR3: CAPEDLREKLFF
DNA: TGTGCCCCTGAGGATCTTCGAGAAAAACTGTTTTTT

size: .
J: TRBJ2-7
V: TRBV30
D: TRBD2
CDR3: CAWSTGGVSYEQYF
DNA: TGTGCCTGGAGCACGGGGGGGGTTTCCTACGAGCAGTACTTC

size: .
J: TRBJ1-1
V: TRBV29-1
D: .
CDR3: CSVVLGGNTEAFF
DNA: TGCAGCGTTGTCTTAGGGGGGAACACTGAAGCTTTCTTT

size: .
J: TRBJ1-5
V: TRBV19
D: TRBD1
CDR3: CASSKDRVRNQPQHF
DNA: TGTGCCAGTAGCAAAGACAGGGTTCGCAATCAGCCCCAGCATTTT

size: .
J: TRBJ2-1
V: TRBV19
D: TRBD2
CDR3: CASSTDPSGSWYEQFF
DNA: TGTGCCAGTAGTACTGACCCTAGCGGGAGTTGGTATGAGCAGTTCTTC

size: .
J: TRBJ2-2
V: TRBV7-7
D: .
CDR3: CASSPTTNTGELFF
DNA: TGTGCTAGCAGCCCCACGACGAACACCGGGGAGCTGTTTTTT